These 3 T cell receptor beta chains came from one sample sequenced in a study of T-cell reconstitution after alpha-beta-depleted transplantation in children. A library of TCRbeta sequences, prepared with unique molecular identifiers, was generated. TCRdb redid the calling of the PCR reads with MiXCR, one entry per CDR3 protein. The sample consists of a few hundred thousand distinct CDR3 sequences, roughly 13% of them appearing once. The sequenced sample was PBMCs, mostly from graft donor cells, obtained 360 days after TCRalphabeta/CD19-depleted stem cell transplant. The origin of the receptors is a male patient aged 5 to 17 who had a stem cell transplant for acute myeloid leukemia, so the T cells may come from the graft donor.

In this sample, this clonotype turned up a few times. The V gene is TRBV7-9, the J gene TRBJ2-1; 7 bases match TRBD1. The length of the CDR3 is 13 residues. The J segment lost 6 bases and the V segment lost 7 bases, leaving 6 bases of the junction unmatched. The germline V gene has CDR1 SEHNR and CDR2 FQNEAQ (reference sequence). CDR3 protein: CASTQRGRNEQFF. CDR3 nucleotide sequence: TGTGCCAGCACCCAAAGGGGGCGCAATGAGCAGTTCTTC.

A few counts support this clonotype. The chain uses TRBV12-3 or TRBV12-4 and TRBJ2-3; D is ambiguous. V lost 0 bases, J lost 0 bases, and 7 bases lay in between. The CDR3 contains 15 residues. The CDR3 bases are TGTGCCAGCAGTTTAGCCACACTTAGCACAGATACGCAGTATTTT. Translating gives CASSLATLSTDTQYF.

This clonotype was seen only a few times. The gene calls are TRBV20-1 and TRBJ2-3; D is possibly TRBD1 or TRBD2 (5 bases each). This CDR3 has 13 amino acids. CDR1 and CDR2 from the germline V gene are DFQATT and SNEGSKA (reference sequence). The V and J ends lost 4 bases and 4 bases respectively, with 12 bases between them. CDR3 coding DNA: TGCAGTGCTACGACTGGGACGGCAGATACGCAGTATTTT. This sequence encodes CSATTGTADTQYF.